A selection of T cell receptor beta chains follows, all from one sample in a study of shared clonotypes between healthy human individuals. Measured with immunoSEQ multiplex PCR; TCRdb has only the in-frame clones, and not every one. The table lists some 470,000 clones, around 80% of them singletons, with 10% to 15% in the top ten. The sample consisted of PBMCs. All receptors derive from a woman in her forties in good health. Some clones in this sample may be carry-over from other donors' samples. CDR3s include the opening cysteine and the closing phenylalanine or tryptophan. The D gene is left open where the match is weak. Clone size is stated in some rows and not others, as once, few, many or a class when expanded.

v_call	d_call	clone_size	j_call	cdr3_nt	cdr3_aa
TRBV7-2	.	.	TRBJ2-5	TGTGCCAGCAGCTTACTAGGGGGGCTAACCCAAGAGACCCAGTACTTC	CASSLLGGLTQETQYF
TRBV7-8	TRBD2	.	TRBJ2-5	TGTGCCAGCAGCCTCTGGACTAGCGGGCACCAAGAGACCCAGTACTTC	CASSLWTSGHQETQYF
TRBV7-3	.	.	TRBJ2-1	TGTGCCAGCAGCGCCGGGACAACGCGGGGCAATGAGCAGTTCTTC	CASSAGTTRGNEQFF
TRBV10-3	TRBD1	.	TRBJ2-3	TGTGCCATCAGTGACGGGACAGGGGGCGGCACAGATACGCAGTATTTT	CAISDGTGGGTDTQYF
TRBV5-1	.	.	TRBJ1-1	TGCGCCAGCAGCTTGGCCGGGGGGCTAAACACTGAAGCTTTCTTT	CASSLAGGLNTEAFF
TRBV7-8	.	once	TRBJ1-5	TGTGCCAGCAGCTTAGACGGACAGAGCAATCAGCCCCAGCATTTT	CASSLDGQSNQPQHF
TRBV28	.	once	TRBJ2-7	TGTGCCAGGGGCGACAGTGGTGCCCCCGATCGCCACGAGCAGTACTTC	CARGDSGAPDRHEQYF
TRBV25-1	.	.	TRBJ1-6	TGTGCCAGCAGTGACTATAATTCACCCCTCCACTTT	CASSDYNSPLHF
TRBV30	.	.	TRBJ2-2	TGTGCCTGGAGTCTAGGTCGAGCTGACACCGGGGAGCTGTTTTTT	CAWSLGRADTGELFF
TRBV30	.	.	TRBJ2-7	TGTGCCTGTTATGAAACAGGGAGCTCCTACGAGCAGTACTTC	CACYETGSSYEQYF
TRBV6-6	TRBD2	.	TRBJ2-7	TGTGCCAGTAAGGAGCGGGAGGTCTACGAGCAGTACTTC	CASKEREVYEQYF
TRBV5-5	.	.	TRBJ1-1	TGTGCCAGCAGCGCAGGGAGCACTGAAGCTTTCTTT	CASSAGSTEAFF
TRBV4-3	.	.	TRBJ1-1	TGCGCCAGCAGCCAAAGATCGGGACTACCAAATTTATTT	CASSQRSGLPNLF
TRBV6-5	.	.	TRBJ2-1	TGTGCCAGCAGTTACCGACAGGAGGACTACAATGAGCAGTTCTTC	CASSYRQEDYNEQFF
TRBV10-3	.	many	TRBJ1-5	TGTGCCATCAGTGAGTCAGGGCACCAGGGTGACGGTCCCCAGCATTTT	CAISESGHQGDGPQHF
TRBV30	TRBD1	.	TRBJ1-2	TGTGCCCAATGGACAGGCTATGGCTACACCTTC	CAQWTGYGYTF
TRBV28	.	few	TRBJ1-5	TGTGCCAGCGAAACAGGGCACCGCGGGCCCCAGCATTTT	CASETGHRGPQHF
TRBV7-9	.	few	TRBJ2-7	TGTGCCAGCAGCCCTACAGGGCCTCGCGAGCAGTACTTC	CASSPTGPREQYF
TRBV21-1	.	.	TRBJ1-1	TGTGCCAGCAGCAAACGTAGACTTCTCGCCGCTTTCTTT	CASSKRRLLAAFF
TRBV2	.	.	TRBJ1-5	TGTGCCAGCAGTGAAACTCCGGGGCGATCAGCCCAGCATTTT	CASSETPGRSAQHF
TRBV11-3	TRBD2	.	TRBJ2-1	TGTGCCAGCAGCCCCCCCGGGACTAGCCACTACAATGAGCAGTTCTTC	CASSPPGTSHYNEQFF
TRBV4-1	TRBD2	few	TRBJ2-1	TGCGCCAGCAGCCAACAGCGGGGGTACAATGAGCAGTTCTTC	CASSQQRGYNEQFF
TRBV2	TRBD1	many	TRBJ1-2	TGTGCCAGCAGTGAGTTTGGGACAGGGGGATCGAGTTATGGCTACACCTTC	CASSEFGTGGSSYGYTF
TRBV29-1	.	.	TRBJ2-7	TGCAGCGTTGAAGGGGACGGCTCCTACGAGCAGTACTTC	CSVEGDGSYEQYF
TRBV18	.	.	TRBJ1-5	TGTGCCAGCTCACCAGAGAAGGTTGTGCCCCAGCATTTT	CASSPEKVVPQHF
TRBV18	.	few	TRBJ2-5	TGTGCCAGCTCCTCGGGGTTGGTCCAAGAGACCCAGTACTTC	CASSSGLVQETQYF
TRBV2	.	.	TRBJ2-1	TGTGCCAGCTCCAATGAGCAGTTCTTC	CASSNEQFF
TRBV5-4	TRBD2	.	TRBJ2-1	TGTGCCAGCAGTTCCCGACTAGCGGGAGGCTCCAATGAGCAGTTCTTC	CASSSRLAGGSNEQFF
TRBV10-2	TRBD1	.	TRBJ2-1	TGCGCCAGCAACCAGGGACAGGTTTACAATGAGCAGTTCTTC	CASNQGQVYNEQFF
TRBV5-8	.	.	TRBJ1-5	TGTGCCAGCAGCTTATCCGTTTTCCAACTGGGCAATCAGCCCCAGCATTTT	CASSLSVFQLGNQPQHF
TRBV9	TRBD2	.	TRBJ2-2	TGTGCCAGCAGCGCCCAGGGAGGGACCGGGGAGCTGTTTTTT	CASSAQGGTGELFF
TRBV5-1	.	.	TRBJ2-2	TGCGCCAGCAGCTTGGTAGGCGGGACGAACACCGGGGAGCTGTTTTTT	CASSLVGGTNTGELFF
TRBV5-1	.	.	TRBJ1-4	TGCGCCAGCAGTCGGGGCGGCGATGAAAAACTGTTTTTT	CASSRGGDEKLFF
TRBV6-6	.	.	TRBJ2-3	TGTGCCAGCAGTTACGCAGGACAGCTCGTGGGAGATACGCAGTATTTT	CASSYAGQLVGDTQYF
TRBV6-5	TRBD1	once	TRBJ2-7	TGTGCCAGCACCCCCGCCGGGACAGGGAGTAGCGAGCAGTACTTC	CASTPAGTGSSEQYF
TRBV28	TRBD2	once	TRBJ2-7	TGTGCCAGCAGTTTAGTCCTAGCGGGAACCTACGAGCAGTACTTC	CASSLVLAGTYEQYF
TRBV29-1	.	.	TRBJ2-7	TGCAGCGCCTCCCAGGGGGGCGGGAACCCCTACGAGCAGTACTTC	CSASQGGGNPYEQYF
TRBV29-1	TRBD1	few	TRBJ1-2	TGCAGCGTTGTCTCAGGGGGCGGCTATGGCTACACCTTC	CSVVSGGGYGYTF
TRBV6-5	.	.	TRBJ1-1	TGTGCCAGCAGCATAAAAGGTGAATTGGAAGCTTTCTTT	CASSIKGELEAFF
TRBV7-8	TRBD1	.	TRBJ1-2	TGTGCCAGCAGCTTCGACAGGGTTTACGGCTACACCTTC	CASSFDRVYGYTF
TRBV19	.	.	TRBJ2-7	TGTGCCAGTATCGACCCGACCTCCTACGAGCAGTACTTC	CASIDPTSYEQYF
TRBV29-1	TRBD1	.	TRBJ2-7	TGCAGCGTACCGGGACAGGGTACATACGAGCAGTACTTC	CSVPGQGTYEQYF
TRBV19	TRBD1	many	TRBJ2-1	TGTGCCAGTAGTCCGGACAGGGGGAGGTCCTACAATGAGCAGTTCTTC	CASSPDRGRSYNEQFF
TRBV5-6	TRBD1	.	TRBJ1-5	TGTGCCAGCAGCTTTTCGGGCAGGGGGCTGCCCCAGCATTTT	CASSFSGRGLPQHF
TRBV10-3	.	.	TRBJ2-5	TGTGCCACCGGGACCCCGTACCAAGAGACCCAGTACTTC	CATGTPYQETQYF